Shown below are 3 T cell receptor beta chains from a single sample sequenced in a study of Ad26.COV2.S vaccination and SARS-CoV-2 variants. Treatment noted: 19 received Ad26.COV2.S at low or high dose, single or two shots; about 5 received placebo; per-sample allocation not given. After the first vaccine or placebo injection, samples were drawn on day 63. Profiled with immunoSEQ multiplex PCR; TCRdb holds only in-frame clones, not every one. The sample lists roughly 510,000 clones, 87% occurring once. Sequenced here: peripheral blood, sampled in a trial of Ad26.COV2.S vaccine versus placebo. The receptors come from a person aged 18-65 years who received the Ad26.COV2.S COVID-19 vaccine or a placebo.

The chain employs TRBV15 and TRBJ2-1; TRBD2 agrees at 12 bases. With V trimmed by 4 bases and J by 7 bases, 8 bases remained unmatched. This CDR3 is built from 16 residues. Germline V gives CDR1 LNHNV, CDR2 YYDKDF (reference sequence). The CDR3 protein is CATSTRLAGEGNEQFF. The CDR3, as DNA: TGTGCCACCAGCACCCGACTAGCGGGAGAGGGAAATGAGCAGTTCTTC.

The rearrangement uses TRBV6-6 and TRBJ1-3; the match to TRBD1 covers 7 bases. Germline V gene lookup returns CDR1 MNHNY and CDR2 SVGAGI (reference sequence). The junction had 9 bases not matched to a gene; V was cut back by 8 bases and J by 2 bases. This CDR3 region has 15 residues. CDR3 sequence reads: CASLEGATTGNTIYF. CDR3 nucleotides: TGTGCCAGCCTCGAGGGGGCGACGACTGGAAACACCATATATTTT.

The count of this clone is one. The chain joins TRBV15 to TRBJ2-1, with 11 bases aligning to TRBD2. The germline V gene has CDR1 LNHNV and CDR2 YYDKDF (reference sequence). CDR3 length equals 24 residues. The trim removed 0 bases at V and 0 bases at J, leaving 22 bases unmatched. In DNA form, the CDR3 reads TGTGCCACCAGCAGAGATAACAGTGAGGTACTAGCGGGAGAGCGGTACGACTCCTACAATGAGCAGTTCTTC. Its translation is CATSRDNSEVLAGERYDSYNEQFF. The full variable domain, in which reference TRBV15 and TRBJ2-1 provide the parts outside the CDR3, is DAMVIQNPRYQVTQFGKPVTLSCSQTLNHNVMYWYQQKSSQAPKLLFHYYDKDFNNEADTPDNFQSRRPNTSFCFLDIRSPGLGDTAMYLCATSRDNSEVLAGERYDSYNEQFFGPGTRLTVL.